The 20 T cell receptor beta chains reported below all come from one sample, sequenced in a study of radiation and T cells in renal cell carcinoma. The time point: blood 2 weeks post-SBRT. Indicated treatment: 15 Gy SBRT to primary tumor, nephrectomy 4 weeks later. Produced via immunoSEQ multiplex PCR; TCRdb's table is partial and in-frame only. Of some 150,000 clones listed, roughly 87% are singletons. The material sequenced was blood, taken from a patient whose treatment included radiotherapy and nephrectomy. The receptors stem from a woman aged 45-65 years with renal cell carcinoma.

This rearrangement joins TRBV19 to TRBJ1-1; D unclear. This CDR3 has 13 amino acids. V dropped 7 bases and J dropped 1 base, with 10 bases sitting between them. Germline CDR1 and CDR2: LNHDA and SQIVND (reference sequence). As DNA, the CDR3 is TGTGCCAGTAATGGGATCTGGAACACTGAAGCTTTCTTT. Its translation is CASNGIWNTEAFF.

The J gene is TRBJ1-4, the V gene TRBV6-5; 8 bases align to TRBD1. The germline CDR1 and CDR2 sequences are MNHEY and SVGAGI. The CDR3 spans 14 residues. With V trimmed by 6 bases and J by 8 bases, 8 bases remained unmatched. CDR3 protein: CASRQQGAGEKLFF. The CDR3, as DNA: TGTGCCAGCAGGCAGCAGGGGGCAGGGGAAAAACTGTTTTTT.

V is TRBV12-5 and J is TRBJ2-3, with TRBD2 identical over 11 bases. With V trimmed by 4 bases and J by 2 bases, 2 bases remained unmatched. Germline V CDR1 and CDR2: LGHNT, FRNRAP. CDR3 length: 15 amino acids. The DNA of the CDR3 is TGTGCTAGTGGTTCTAGCGGGGGGCCCACAGATACGCAGTATTTT. Its protein product is CASGSSGGPTDTQYF.

This chain uses TRBV19 with TRBJ2-2, with 7 bases lining up with TRBD1. Germline CDR1 reads LNHDA; CDR2 reads SQIVND (reference sequence). This CDR3 has 19 residues. Trimming at V came to 8 bases and at J to 1 base, leaving 19 bases not matched to a gene. As DNA, the CDR3 is TGTGCCAGTGGTGCGACAGGGTTTGACTTTATGGGGAACACCGGGGAGCTGTTTTTT. It codes for CASGATGFDFMGNTGELFF.

V gene TRBV7-2 combines with J gene TRBJ1-2, with TRBD1 as a possible D gene (5 bases). Germline values: CDR1 SGHTA, CDR2 FQGNSA. The CDR3 has 13 residues. The ends were cut back, 5 bases at V and 2 bases at J, with 9 bases in the middle. CDR3 bases: TGTGCCAGCAGCCAGACAGAGAACTATGGCTACACCTTC. Encoded protein: CASSQTENYGYTF.

The chain is built from TRBV5-1 and TRBJ2-5; TRBD2 matches at 8 bases. The germline gives CDR1 SGHRS, CDR2 YFSETQ. With V trimmed by 2 bases and J by 4 bases, 7 bases remained unmatched. This CDR3 is built from 15 residues. The CDR3 bases are TGCGCCAGCAGCTTCCCGGGACTAGGCTCAGAGACCCAGTACTTC. Amino acids: CASSFPGLGSETQYF.

This clone showed up just a few times. The gene calls are TRBV19 and TRBJ1-5; D is unclear. The V gene's germline CDR1 is LNHDA and CDR2 SQIVND (reference sequence). V lost 5 bases, J lost 3 bases, and 8 bases lay in between. The CDR3 runs to 13 residues. DNA for the CDR3: TGTGCCAGTAGTTTCCAGCCCAATCAGCCCCAGCATTTT. Translating it yields CASSFQPNQPQHF.

The genes are TRBV18 and TRBJ2-5; 15 nucleotides match TRBD2. V lost 3 bases, J lost 5 bases, and 4 bases stayed unmatched. The CDR3 runs 16 residues. Germline loops: CDR1 KGHSH, CDR2 LQKENI. The CDR3 DNA reads as TGTGCCAGCTCACCTGGACTAGCGGGGGGGCAGGAGACCCAGTACTTC. Translated, it gives CASSPGLAGGQETQYF.

The chain recombines TRBV5-1 with TRBJ2-7; D might be TRBD2 (5 bases). Trimming removed 5 bases at V and 6 bases at J, with 18 bases between. Germline CDR1 and CDR2: SGHRS and YFSETQ. The CDR3 has 14 residues. CDR3 bases: TGCGCCAGCAGATCGGACCCTCCCCGGGGCGAGCAGTACTTC. Translation: CASRSDPPRGEQYF. Variable domain in full (rest from reference TRBV5-1 and TRBJ2-7): KAGVTQTPRYLIKTRGQQVTLSCSPISGHRSVSWYQQTPGQGLQFLFEYFSETQRNKGNFPGRFSGRQFSNSRSEMNVSTLELGDSALYLCASRSDPPRGEQYFGPGTRLTVT.

The chain carries TRBV7-6 and TRBJ1-5; D may be TRBD1 (6 bases). The CDR3 contains 15 residues. CDR1 is SGHVS, CDR2 FNYEAQ, per germline. Between the trimmed V and J ends, which lost 6 bases and 7 bases, there was a span of 19 bases. In DNA form, the CDR3 reads TGTGCCAGCAGTCCCCGGCGGGGGGCTGGGCAGCCCCAGCATTTT. It translates to CASSPRRGAGQPQHF.

This clone was seen more than once but under ten times. The rearrangement uses TRBV5-1 and TRBJ1-2, with D perhaps TRBD1 (5 bases). CDR1 and CDR2 (germline): SGHRS, YFSETQ. The V gene lost 3 bases and the J gene lost 8 bases, with 17 bases spanning the gap. The CDR3 has 14 residues. CDR3 DNA sequence: TGCGCCAGCAGCTCCGGGGCAGTCCTGCGGGGCTACACCTTC. This encodes CASSSGAVLRGYTF.

This clone occurred once. This sequence joins TRBV7-9 and TRBJ1-2; possible D gene TRBD1, 5 bases. V lost 1 base and J lost 13, with 19 bases in between. Germline assignment: CDR1 SEHNR and CDR2 FQNEAQ (reference sequence). The CDR3 consists of 14 residues. CDR3 residues: CASSLGGVPDESTF. The DNA of the CDR3 is TGTGCCAGCAGCTTAGGAGGGGTCCCGGATGAGTCCACCTTC.

This clone was detected once. The rearrangement uses TRBV7-2 and TRBJ1-2; maybe TRBD1 (5 bases). Germline V gene lookup returns CDR1 SGHTA and CDR2 FQGNSA. This CDR3 region has 15 residues. Deletions cut 1 base from V and 2 bases from J, with 11 bases between. The CDR3 DNA sequence: TGTGCCAGCAGCTTAGTTGGGGCGGGGAACTATGGCTACACCTTC. Protein product: CASSLVGAGNYGYTF.

The CDR3 protein is CATSRWTSGGSYEQYF. CDR3 DNA sequence: TGTGCCACCAGCAGGTGGACTAGCGGGGGATCCTACGAGCAGTACTTC. The chain employs TRBV15 and TRBJ2-7; 13 bases match TRBD2. V gave up 3 bases and J gave up 1 base; unmatched junction bases: 3. The CDR3 is 16 amino acids. Germline V gives CDR1 LNHNV, CDR2 YYDKDF (reference sequence).

To note about this clone: The same CDR3 also results from other DNA sequences found in this sample. The chain recombines TRBV19 with TRBJ1-5, with 7 bases fitting TRBD1. Germline lookup yields CDR1 LNHDA and CDR2 SQIVND (reference sequence). The length of the CDR3 is 15 residues. The trim removed 3 bases at V and 2 bases at J, leaving 4 bases unmatched. CDR3 sequence: CASSIDREGNQPQHF. The DNA of the CDR3 is TGTGCCAGTAGTATTGACAGGGAGGGCAATCAGCCCCAGCATTTT. The full variable domain, with the rest looked up from reference TRBV19 and TRBJ1-5, is DGGITQSPKYLFRKEGQNVTLSCEQNLNHDAMYWYRQDPGQGLRLIYYSQIVNDFQKGDIAEGYSVSREKKESFPLTVTSAQKNPTAFYLCASSIDREGNQPQHFGDGTRLSIL.

The chain uses TRBV2 and TRBJ1-5; D remains ambiguous. The CDR3 consists of 14 residues. V was trimmed by 7 bases and J by 5 bases, leaving 15 bases between them. CDR1 and CDR2 from the germline V gene are SNHLY and FYNNEI. The chain's CDR3 is CASNPGGSDQPQHF. CDR3 sequence (DNA): TGTGCCAGCAACCCCGGAGGGAGTGATCAGCCCCAGCATTTT.

This clone was detected only once. J is TRBJ1-1 and V is TRBV7-9; 7 bases fit TRBD1. The CDR3 totals 16 residues. Germline CDR1 reads SEHNR; CDR2 reads FQNEAQ (reference sequence). Trimming took 0 bases from V and 3 from J; bases not matched to a gene: 7. The CDR3: CASSLAVTGSDTEAFF. CDR3 nucleotide sequence: TGTGCCAGCAGCTTAGCGGTGACAGGGTCGGACACTGAAGCTTTCTTT.

The genes are TRBV19 and TRBJ1-5, with unresolved D. Germline V gene lookup returns CDR1 LNHDA and CDR2 SQIVND (reference sequence). V was shortened by 5 bases and J by 1 base, with 9 bases between the two germline ends. The CDR3 contains 14 residues. The DNA for the CDR3 is TGTGCCAGTAGTGAAACCGTGAGCAATCAGCCCCAGCATTTT. Its translation is CASSETVSNQPQHF.

This chain connects TRBV11-3 to TRBJ2-7, with D unclear. Trimming removed 1 base from V and 3 bases from J, with 4 bases in between. CDR1 is SGHNT and CDR2 is YENEEA in the germline V gene. The CDR3 is made up of 12 amino acids. CDR3 loop: CASSLAFYEQYF. In nucleotides, the CDR3 is TGTGCCAGCAGCTTAGCCTTCTACGAGCAGTACTTC.

J is TRBJ1-1 and V is TRBV28, with 7 bases lining up with TRBD1. V shed 7 bases and J 5 bases; nucleotides not matched to a gene: 13. This CDR3 region has 15 residues. CDR1 is MDHEN and CDR2 is SYDVKM in the germline V gene. The CDR3 DNA reads as TGTGCCAGCATTTCCTGGACAGGCGGACGTACTGAAGCTTTCTTT. Encoded protein: CASISWTGGRTEAFF.